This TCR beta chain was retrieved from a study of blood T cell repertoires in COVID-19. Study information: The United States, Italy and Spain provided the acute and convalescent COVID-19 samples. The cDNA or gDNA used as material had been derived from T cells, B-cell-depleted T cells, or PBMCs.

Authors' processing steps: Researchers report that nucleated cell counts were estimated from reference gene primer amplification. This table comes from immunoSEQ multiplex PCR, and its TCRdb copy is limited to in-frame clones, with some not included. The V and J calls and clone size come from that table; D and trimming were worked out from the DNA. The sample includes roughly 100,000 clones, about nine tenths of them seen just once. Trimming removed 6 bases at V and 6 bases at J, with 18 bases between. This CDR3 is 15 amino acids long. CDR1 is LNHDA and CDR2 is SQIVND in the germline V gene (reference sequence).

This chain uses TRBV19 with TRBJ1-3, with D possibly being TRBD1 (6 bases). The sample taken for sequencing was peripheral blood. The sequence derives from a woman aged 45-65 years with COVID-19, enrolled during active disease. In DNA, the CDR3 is TGTGCCAGTAGGGCACAGGGTGAACTGGCAAACACCATATATTTT. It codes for CASRAQGELANTIYF.